Listed below are T cell receptor beta chains from one sample, sequenced in a study of T-cell reconstitution after alpha-beta-depleted transplantation in children. TCRdb reprocessed the PCR reads via MiXCR and lists one record per CDR3 protein. Of 500,000 to 750,000 distinct CDR3 sequences listed, about an eighth are singletons. This material consisted of PBMCs, mostly from graft donor cells, taken 360 days after TCRalphabeta/CD19-depleted stem cell transplant. The receptors were gathered from a male patient between 5 and 17 years old who had a stem cell transplant for acute myeloid leukemia, so the T cells may come from the graft donor. Both conserved end residues are part of each CDR3. The listing skips clone size in some rows; elsewhere it reads once, few, many or a size class.

J gene	V gene	clone size	CDR3 protein
TRBJ2-7	TRBV29-1	NA	CSVRLAYEQYF
TRBJ2-5	TRBV6-2/TRBV6-3	many	CASSSAGVGETQYF
TRBJ2-5	TRBV7-3	NA	CASSPGVTRDQKTQYF
TRBJ2-1	TRBV28	many	CASSPPYSGVHKQFF
TRBJ2-3	TRBV5-4	NA	CASSSDGRSTDTQYF
TRBJ2-1	TRBV19	few	CASSMGVGGSYNEQFF
TRBJ2-5	TRBV27	many	CASRQGAETQYF
TRBJ2-1	TRBV21-1	NA	CASSGQGHSYNEQFF
TRBJ2-7	TRBV11-2	NA	CASSFGRRYEQYF
TRBJ1-2	TRBV28	few	CASSLTGTVVSSGYTF
TRBJ2-3	TRBV11-2	NA	CASSLLLSGSGDTQYF
TRBJ2-1	TRBV29-1	many	CSVKEPAGSYNEQFF
TRBJ2-3	TRBV10-3	few	CAISDDRVSTDTQYF
TRBJ2-1	TRBV9	many	CASSVAAVGNEQFF
TRBJ2-1	TRBV29-1	many	CSDLPSGRVRNEQFF
TRBJ1-4	TRBV28	NA	CASSFGQGEKLFF
TRBJ2-2	TRBV24-1	many	CATRRLAGGRNTGELFF
TRBJ1-1	TRBV5-1	many	CASRGTWGTEAFF
TRBJ2-2	TRBV20-1	NA	CSARLTGDTGELFF
TRBJ2-5	TRBV10-3	NA	CAISEAGATETQYF
TRBJ2-6	TRBV29-1	NA	CSVSRTSGGISGANVLTF
TRBJ2-3	TRBV15	few	CATSRGTGGPDTQYF
TRBJ2-1	TRBV28	few	CASSLFGTNEQFF
TRBJ2-1	TRBV30	NA	CAWSRVHREQFF
TRBJ2-1	TRBV7-6	NA	CASSPRGQGRQFF
TRBJ2-1	TRBV7-2	few	CASSLNPLAAEQFF
TRBJ2-1	TRBV28	many	CASSPPALRASGRGNEQFF
TRBJ2-1	TRBV6-1	many	CASSPEVLAGLYNEQFF
TRBJ2-3	TRBV14	few	CASSRTGGVTDTQYF
TRBJ1-1	TRBV29-1	NA	CSVEDLPPGEAFF
TRBJ2-3	TRBV7-2	NA	CASSLAGTHVTDTQYF
TRBJ1-6	TRBV12-3/TRBV12-4	NA	CASSLLGGSYNSPLHF
TRBJ2-1	TRBV6-2/TRBV6-3	many	CASSYALPGQGSGSNEQFF
TRBJ2-3	TRBV29-1	NA	CSVAAGWTSSTDTQYF
TRBJ2-6	TRBV29-1	few	CSVEEPSGANVLTF
TRBJ2-2	TRBV12-3/TRBV12-4	many	CASSFPSGDPWGGELFF
TRBJ2-2	TRBV29-1	many	CSGTGLAGTGELFF
TRBJ2-5	TRBV5-1	NA	CASSFQREGPETQYF
TRBJ2-7	TRBV7-9	NA	CASSEPSYEQYF
TRBJ2-7	TRBV12-3/TRBV12-4	NA	CASSHWGGGYEQYF
TRBJ2-5	TRBV27	NA	CASSPTPATGETQYF
TRBJ2-7	TRBV20-1	many	CSAVRTTSWYEQYF
TRBJ2-1	TRBV7-2	few	CASSLAGLAEYNEQFF
TRBJ2-1	TRBV4-3	few	CASSQGPGTVISDEQFF
TRBJ2-7	TRBV5-6	NA	CASSPYQGRSYEQYF
TRBJ1-1	TRBV20-1	NA	CSARDQGHTEAFF
TRBJ2-1	TRBV29-1	few	CSVSGRAGVNNEQFF
TRBJ2-3	TRBV24-1	many	CATSDRDSSLTDTQYF
TRBJ1-2	TRBV29-1	few	CSAEKGYGYTF
TRBJ2-1	TRBV5-1	NA	CASREFSVLNSYNEQFF
TRBJ2-2	TRBV18	few	CASVDGELFF
TRBJ2-1	TRBV7-2	NA	CASSPDGAEYNEQFF
TRBJ1-2	TRBV10-3	NA	CAISESSGYGGYTF
TRBJ2-7	TRBV18	few	CASSPMAGGIPYEQYF
TRBJ2-3	TRBV25-1	many	CASSFSGRADTQYF
TRBJ1-2	TRBV24-1	few	CATSDRTGPADGYTF
TRBJ2-7	TRBV9	few	CASSVGPVPNEQYF